This T cell receptor (beta chain) derives from a study of neurological immune-mediated disorders. This clonotype is medium-sized in the sample. TCRdb called the 5' RACE reads again in MiXCR, with one record for every CDR3 protein. The profile shows 18,000 or so distinct CDR3 sequences, around a tenth of them singletons. The source is a woman between 45 and 65 years old in good health. The sample consisted of CD8+ T cells from blood.

The CDR3 DNA is TGCGCCAGCAGCCAAGATTCAGGGTACGTCGCCTACGAGCAGTACTTC. Amino acid sequence: CASSQDSGYVAYEQYF. V usage is TRBV4-3 and J usage is TRBJ2-7, with a tentative D call TRBD1 (5 bases). V was pared by 0 bases and J by 2 bases, with 14 bases between. CDR3 length: 16 residues. The germline gives CDR1 LGHNA, CDR2 YSLEER.